Listed here is a single TCR beta chain. Trimming removed 9 bases at V and 2 bases at J, with 12 bases between. This CDR3 has 13 amino acids. In germline, CDR1 is LNHNV, CDR2 YYDKDF (reference sequence). The entry originates in a study of shared clonotypes between healthy human individuals. Study-wide background: Three CD4 naive, three CD4 memory, two CD8 naive and one CD8 memory plate were used per donor.

DNA at approximately 200 ng, around 30,000 T cell genomes, went into sorted-subset replicate PCRs. Original handling: Filtering differed for immunoSEQ, which gave only junction sequences without quality scores. Measured with immunoSEQ multiplex PCR; TCRdb has only the in-frame clones, and not every one. V and J calls and clone size are copied from that table; D and trimming were computed from the DNA. The sample includes approximately 530,000 clones, roughly 95% of them seen just once. The sequencing input was naive CD4+ T cells sorted from blood. Subset denoted: CD45RA+ positively selected. V and J are TRBV15 and TRBJ2-3, with TRBD1 as a possible D gene (5 bases). The source of this sequence is a woman in her twenties or thirties in good health. The CDR3 nucleotides read TGTGCCACGCAAAGGGGCATCACAGATACGCAGTATTTT. Amino acid sequence: CATQRGITDTQYF.